The rows below give T cell receptor beta chains drawn from one sample of a study of T cell repertoires in cytomegalovirus infection. TCRdb re-analysed the reads in MiXCR, keeping a single row per CDR3 protein. Here the sample spans 100,000 to 150,000 distinct CDR3 sequences, 32% being singletons. These receptors are not linked to any known antigen. The sequenced sample was CD8+ T cells from cultured PBMCs, obtained from culture after CMV antigen stimulation. Receptors originate from a human donor in good health (CMV status not recorded). Some clones in this sample may be carry-over from other donors' samples. Each CDR3 is given with its conserved first and last residue. A D gene is named only where the DNA matches it firmly. Some rows mark clone size as missing; the rest say once, few, many or name a class of expanded clone.

J,size,V,D,length,DNA,CDR3
TRBJ2-7,-,TRBV28,TRBD1,16,TGTGCCAGCAGTTTCCTACGGACAGGGGGCTTCCACGAGCAGTACTTC,CASSFLRTGGFHEQYF
TRBJ1-5,-,TRBV6-6,TRBD1,14,TGTGCCATCAGGGGGGGGACGAGCAATCAGCCCCAGCATTTT,CAIRGGTSNQPQHF
TRBJ2-7,few,TRBV10-3,-,14,TGTGCCATCAGTGAGTCCTCGGGTTTCGACGAGCAGTACTTC,CAISESSGFDEQYF
TRBJ1-2,few,TRBV14,-,14,TGTGCCAGCAGCCTGGCAGGGACCTTTCCAAGCTACACCTTC,CASSLAGTFPSYTF
TRBJ2-7,few,TRBV11-1,TRBD1,15,TGTGCCAGCAACCCATCCACCGGGACAGGGGGCGAGCAGTACTTC,CASNPSTGTGGEQYF
TRBJ1-1,many,TRBV20-1,TRBD1,13,TGCAGTGCTCATTTCCGGGACAGGGGATGGGCTTTCTTT,CSAHFRDRGWAFF
TRBJ2-1,few,TRBV6-6,-,15,TGTGCCAGCAGTTACGGGGGGACGGCAAACAATGAGCAGTTCTTC,CASSYGGTANNEQFF
TRBJ1-2,-,TRBV28,-,13,TGTGCCAGCACAGAAACGGGAGCGATGGGCTACACCTTC,CASTETGAMGYTF
TRBJ2-3,few,TRBV11-2,TRBD1,17,TGTGCCAGCAGCTTAGTAAGACAGGGTCGGGGCACAGATACGCAGTATTTT,CASSLVRQGRGTDTQYF
TRBJ1-2,-,TRBV2,-,14,TGTGCCAGCAGCGCAGGCGGGGCCCACTATGGCTACACCTTC,CASSAGGAHYGYTF
TRBJ2-3,-,TRBV4-1,TRBD2,20,TGCGCCAGCAGCCAAGATTCGGTTTTTCTGGGGGGGGTAAGCACAGATACGCAGTATTTT,CASSQDSVFLGGVSTDTQYF
TRBJ2-1,once,TRBV9,TRBD2,14,TGTGCCAGCAGCCCGACTAGCGGAAACAATGAGCAGTTCTTC,CASSPTSGNNEQFF
TRBJ2-2,-,TRBV7-2,-,13,TGTGCCAGCAGCGCGGACAGCACCGGGGAGCTGTTTTTT,CASSADSTGELFF
TRBJ2-1,-,TRBV5-6,-,17,TGTGCCAGCAGCTTGGCCCTAGGGACACCGCCCTACAATGAGCAGTTCTTC,CASSLALGTPPYNEQFF
TRBJ1-6,-,TRBV12-3/TRBV12-4,-,15,TGTGCCAGCAGCGGGGACGGATCCTATGATTCACCCCTCCACTTT,CASSGDGSYDSPLHF
TRBJ1-2,few,TRBV27,-,14,TGTGCCAGCAGTCTGACGCGGCCCGAGGGTGGCTACACCTTC,CASSLTRPEGGYTF
TRBJ2-7,many,TRBV5-5,-,15,TGTGCCAGCAGCTTGGCCATGGGAAGCTCCTACGAGCAGTACTTC,CASSLAMGSSYEQYF
TRBJ2-3,few,TRBV5-8,TRBD1,16,TGTGCCAGCAGCCAAGGGACAGGCCTCAGGACAGATACGCAGTATTTT,CASSQGTGLRTDTQYF
TRBJ1-3,few,TRBV7-2,-,15,TGTGCCAGCAGCCCCTGGACAGACTCTGGAAACACCATATATTTT,CASSPWTDSGNTIYF
TRBJ1-6,-,TRBV5-4,-,16,TGTGCCAGCTGTCTCCTGGGGGGGAACGGCACCCCACCCCTCCACTTT,CASCLLGGNGTPPLHF
TRBJ2-2,-,TRBV4-1,TRBD2,18,TGCGCCAGCAGCGTTCAAACTAGCGGGGGGCGGGGCACCGGGGAGCTGTTTTTT,CASSVQTSGGRGTGELFF
TRBJ2-7,-,TRBV29-1,-,15,TGCAGCGTTGAAGTACCCTCGAACAGGGATTACGAGCAGTACTTC,CSVEVPSNRDYEQYF
TRBJ1-2,few,TRBV6-2/TRBV6-3,TRBD1,14,TGTGCCAGCAGTTACTCAGGGGGCGCGAGCGGCTACACCTTC,CASSYSGGASGYTF
TRBJ1-2,-,TRBV25-1,-,14,TGTGCCAGCAGTGAGCCCGACGGAATTTATGGCTACACCTTC,CASSEPDGIYGYTF
TRBJ1-1,-,TRBV2,-,17,TGTGCCAGCAGTGAATATTCCCACCGCAGTTTTAACACTGAAGCTTTCTTT,CASSEYSHRSFNTEAFF
TRBJ2-3,few,TRBV12-3/TRBV12-4,-,14,TGTGCCAGCAGTTTAGCCGACAGCACAGATACGCAGTATTTT,CASSLADSTDTQYF
TRBJ1-2,-,TRBV11-2,-,12,TGTGCCAGCAGCTTAGGACAGATCCGCGGCACCTTC,CASSLGQIRGTF
TRBJ2-1,-,TRBV27,-,13,TGTGCCAGCAGTTCCTACAGCTACAATGAGCAGTTCTTC,CASSSYSYNEQFF
TRBJ2-4,-,TRBV12-3/TRBV12-4,-,15,TGTGCCAGCAGGGAGACAGGTGGGGGTGGAAACATTCAGTACTTC,CASRETGGGGNIQYF
TRBJ2-4,-,TRBV6-6,-,16,TGTGCCAGCAGTCCCCTAAGGGAGGACGGAGAAAACATTCAGTACTTC,CASSPLREDGENIQYF
TRBJ2-1,-,TRBV7-3,TRBD1,14,TGTGCCAGCAGCTCTCTGACAGGGGGCAATGAGCAGTTCTTC,CASSSLTGGNEQFF
TRBJ1-2,-,TRBV12-3/TRBV12-4,-,17,TGTGCCAGCAGTTTATCCCTGGGGACCTACCCGGGCTATGGCTACACCTTC,CASSLSLGTYPGYGYTF
TRBJ2-1,many,TRBV7-2,TRBD2,20,TGTGCCAGCACCCCTGGCCCATCCGGGACTAGCGGGAGCTCCTACAATGAGCAGTTCTTC,CASTPGPSGTSGSSYNEQFF
TRBJ2-1,-,TRBV5-6,-,13,TGTGCCAGCAGCTCTGGACATCCCAATGAGCAGTTCTTC,CASSSGHPNEQFF
TRBJ1-1,-,TRBV20-1,-,12,TGCAGTGCCCGTGGGGGGGACACTGAAGCTTTCTTT,CSARGGDTEAFF
TRBJ2-3,few,TRBV6-4,-,13,TGTGCCAGCAGTGACTCGAGGACAGATACGCAGTATTTT,CASSDSRTDTQYF
TRBJ1-1,few,TRBV7-6,TRBD1,16,TGTGCCAGCAGCTTAGCAGGGACAGGACAGAACACTGAAGCTTTCTTT,CASSLAGTGQNTEAFF
TRBJ2-7,-,TRBV2,-,14,TGTGCCAGCAGGACGAGGGGCCTTCTCTACGAGCAGTACTTC,CASRTRGLLYEQYF
TRBJ2-3,-,TRBV4-2,TRBD1,16,TGTGCCAGCAGCCAGAATAACAGGGGGAGCACAGATACGCAGTATTTT,CASSQNNRGSTDTQYF
TRBJ2-5,few,TRBV12-3/TRBV12-4,TRBD1,15,TGTGCCAGCAGCCTACAGGGGACCTACCAAGAGACCCAGTACTTC,CASSLQGTYQETQYF
TRBJ1-1,few,TRBV27,TRBD1,15,TGTGCCAGCAGTCCCCGGACAGGGTTGAACACTGAAGCTTTCTTT,CASSPRTGLNTEAFF
TRBJ1-1,few,TRBV5-6,TRBD1,16,TGTGCCAGCAGCCACGGACAGGGAGGGTCGGCCACTGAAGCTTTCTTT,CASSHGQGGSATEAFF
TRBJ1-1,-,TRBV5-1,-,15,TGCGCCAGCAGCAGGATAGGGACGTGGGGAACTGAAGCTTTCTTT,CASSRIGTWGTEAFF
TRBJ2-1,few,TRBV11-2,TRBD1,14,TGTGCCAGCAGCCTACCGGGACAGGGGACTGAGCAGTTCTTC,CASSLPGQGTEQFF
TRBJ2-7,few,TRBV27,TRBD1,14,TGTGCCAGCGGGGGACAGGGCCGTTATTACGAGCAGTACTTC,CASGGQGRYYEQYF
TRBJ1-5,few,TRBV6-2/TRBV6-3,TRBD1,15,TGTGCCAGCAGTTACTCGCTAACAGGGGAACAGCCCCAGCATTTT,CASSYSLTGEQPQHF
TRBJ1-5,-,TRBV5-5,-,14,TGTGCCAGCAGCTTGGGCGGGGGTAGTCAGCCCCAGCATTTT,CASSLGGGSQPQHF